This T cell receptor (beta chain) was recorded in a study of T-cell reconstitution after alpha-beta-depleted transplantation in children. As it was prepared, the TCRbeta library received unique molecular identifiers. One entry per CDR3 protein, called by TCRdb with MiXCR from the PCR reads. The data contain about 230,000 distinct CDR3 sequences, around 8.9% of them seen just once; the ten biggest clones take up 5.1%. This clonotype was seen ten or more times. The CDR3 length is 15 residues. Per the germline V gene, CDR1 is SGHRS and CDR2 is YFSETQ. Trimming cost V 6 bases and J 6 bases; bases outside gene matches: 11.

The source is a human donor who donated a stem cell graft to a child with SCID. This sample comprised PBMCs from the stem cell graft donor, obtained from the stem cell graft. The chain has TRBV5-1 and TRBJ1-4; 7 bases agree with TRBD1. DNA for the CDR3: TGCGCCAGCACCCTAGGGGGGACAGCCGATGAAAAACTGTTTTTT. Translation gives CASTLGGTADEKLFF.